This T cell receptor (beta chain) was retrieved from a study of blood T cell repertoires in COVID-19. This clone has only one observation. Sequenced by immunoSEQ multiplex PCR; TCRdb stores in-frame clones only, minus some. The table records approximately 150,000 clones, roughly 84% of them present only once. CDR3 size: 14 residues. V was trimmed by 2 bases and J by 7 bases, leaving 12 bases between them. CDR1 MDHEN and CDR2 SYDVKM come from the germline V gene. The chain recombines TRBV28 with TRBJ1-5, with D possibly TRBD1 on 6 matching bases. Specimen: PBMCs or T cells enriched from blood (not recorded which). The receptor comes from a man aged 60 to 75 who had recovered from COVID-19. In DNA form, the CDR3 reads TGTGCCAGCAGTTTAAGGGACAATTTACAGCCCCAGCATTTT. It codes for CASSLRDNLQPQHF. Full variable domain (remainder filled in from reference TRBV28 and TRBJ1-5): DVKVTQSSRYLVKRTGEKVFLECVQDMDHENMFWYRQDPGLGLRLIYFSYDVKMKEKGDIPEGYSVSREKKERFSLILESASTNQTSMYLCASSLRDNLQPQHFGDGTRLSIL.